This record concerns one TCR beta chain sequence. This sample is drawn from a study of identical twins' blood T cells. Background on the study: Roughly 12 libraries, six alpha and six beta, gave around 50 million reads.

Germline CDR1 is ENHRY and CDR2 is SYGVKD. Trimming removed 4 bases from V and 1 base from J, with 7 bases in between. The CDR3 spans 14 residues. One entry per CDR3 protein results from TCRdb running MiXCR on the 5' RACE reads. The table includes 300,000 to 400,000 distinct CDR3 sequences, 28% detected once. This TCR derives from a woman between 18 and 50 years old in good health. The chain joins TRBV10-3 to TRBJ2-2; D remains ambiguous. Sequenced material: PBMCs. The CDR3 loop reads CAISAPVNTGELFF. CDR3 nucleotide sequence: TGTGCCATCAGTGCCCCCGTGAACACCGGGGAGCTGTTTTTT.